This TCR beta chain comes out of a study of blood T cell repertoires in COVID-19. Generated by immunoSEQ multiplex PCR, the TCRdb table keeps only in-frame clones and is missing some. The data show 200,000 to 250,000 clones, roughly 85% seen once. Germline CDR1 and CDR2: MDHEN and SYDVKM. Trimming stripped 4 bases from V and 10 bases from J, with 23 bases between. There are 17 residues in the CDR3. The TCR was taken from a man aged 35 to 55 who had recovered from COVID-19. Material: PBMCs or T cells enriched from blood (not recorded which). The rearrangement joins TRBV28 to TRBJ1-6; D is unclear. Here the CDR3 reads CASSSTRAGLVGSPLHF. The DNA of the CDR3 is TGTGCCAGCAGTTCCACCCGAGCAGGCTTGGTTGGGTCACCCCTCCACTTT.